This T cell receptor (beta chain) was recovered during a study of CD8+CD57+ T cells in acquired aplastic anemia. The germline V gene encodes CDR1 SNHLY and CDR2 FYNNEI. V was pared by 10 bases and J by 11 bases, with 18 bases of the junction left unmatched. This CDR3 region has 14 residues. TCR beta VDJ and CDR3 were profiled, and genomic DNA was the template. Using its own MiXCR run on the reads, TCRdb lists one record per CDR3 protein. This sample has 260,000 or so distinct CDR3 sequences; 40% to 50% occur once, and the top ten carry over 7.5%. Patients picked for sequencing had shown CD8+CD57+ cell expansion detected by flow cytometry.

The chain recombines TRBV2 with TRBJ2-3, with 7 positions matching TRBD2. The receptor was derived from a human donor with aplastic anemia. Sequencing input: sorted CD4+, CD8+, or CD8+CD57+ T cells (not recorded which) from PBMCs. Here the CDR3 reads CATRSSGNYNEQYF. In nucleotides, the CDR3 is TGTGCCACCCGTTCTAGCGGAAACTACAATGAGCAGTATTTT.